The T cell receptor beta chain described here comes from a study of shared clonotypes between healthy human individuals. Whole-study results and caveats: Larger estimated richness was generally seen in naive subsets than in memory subsets.

From CD4+ cells came CD45RA+ naive and CD45RA-negative memory subsets. Between the trimmed V and J ends, which lost 1 base and 2 bases, there was a span of 2 bases. The CDR3 consists of 12 residues. From germline, CDR1 is LGHNT and CDR2 FRNRAP. Regarding this clone: What it binds is not known.

Generated by immunoSEQ multiplex PCR, the TCRdb table keeps only in-frame clones and is missing some. Among some 1.1 million clones listed, about 80% were seen once. The chain recombines TRBV12-5 with TRBJ1-2; no clear D gene. Sequenced sample: memory CD4+ T cells from PBMCs. Subset described: CD45RA-negative fraction. The receptor was isolated from a young man in good health. Some clones in this sample may be carry-over from other donors' samples. CDR3 DNA: TGTGCTAGTGGTTTGGAAAACTATGGCTACACCTTC. Translated: CASGLENYGYTF.